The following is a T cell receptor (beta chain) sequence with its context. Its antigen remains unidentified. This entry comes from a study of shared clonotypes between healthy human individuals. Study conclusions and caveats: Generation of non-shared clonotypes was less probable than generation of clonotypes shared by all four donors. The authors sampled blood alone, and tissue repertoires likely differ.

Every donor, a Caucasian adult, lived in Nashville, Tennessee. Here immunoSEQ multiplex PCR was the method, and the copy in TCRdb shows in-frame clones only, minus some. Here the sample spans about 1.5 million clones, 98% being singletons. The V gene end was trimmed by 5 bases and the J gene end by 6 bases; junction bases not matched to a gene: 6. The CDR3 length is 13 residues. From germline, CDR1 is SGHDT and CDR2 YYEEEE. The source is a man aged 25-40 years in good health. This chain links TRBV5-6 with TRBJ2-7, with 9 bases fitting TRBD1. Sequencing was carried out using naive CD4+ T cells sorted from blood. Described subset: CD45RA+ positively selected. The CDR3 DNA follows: TGTGCCAGCAGAAAAACAGGGGGCCGCGAGCAGTACTTC. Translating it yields CASRKTGGREQYF.